This passage covers 14 T cell receptor beta chains from one sample sequenced in a study of blood T cells in healthy people across ages. PCR was performed a second time for about 7 to 12 cycles using a sample-barcoded 5' primer and a J-beta primer mix. TCRdb re-called the 5' RACE reads through MiXCR, storing one row per CDR3 protein. Of about 690,000 distinct CDR3 sequences in the sample, less than 45% were seen once. The specimen was blood. Every receptor here comes from a man aged 80 or over in good health.

The chain has TRBV4-3 and TRBJ1-1, with D maybe TRBD1 (5 bases). V gave up 1 base and J gave up 1 base, with 16 bases separating them. Germline V gene data show CDR1 as LGHNA and CDR2 as YSLEER. This CDR3 is 17 amino acids long. For the CDR3, the DNA is TGCGCCAGCAGCCAAGGCGGGATGGGGGGACCGAACACTGAAGCTTTCTTT. Its protein is CASSQGGMGGPNTEAFF.

This clonotype was detected many times. The chain employs TRBV7-2 and TRBJ2-7; D is undetermined. This CDR3 comprises 14 residues. Germline CDR1 and CDR2: SGHTA and FQGNSA. Trimming stripped 3 bases from V and 5 bases from J, with 14 bases between. CDR3: CASSFARRSHEQYF. The CDR3 nucleotides are TGTGCCAGCAGCTTTGCCAGGCGAAGTCACGAGCAGTACTTC.

To note about this clonotype: The CDR3 end shows no conserved phenylalanine or tryptophan, and so a read error is likely. The chain carries TRBV7-6 and TRBJ2-7; D may correspond to TRBD1 or TRBD2 (5 bases each). With 1 base removed from V and 2 bases from J, the gap between germline ends came to 9 bases. The germline V gene has CDR1 SGHVS and CDR2 FNYEAQ. CDR3 length: 14 residues. The CDR3 DNA reads as TGTGCCAGCAGCTTAGTAGGGGAGACCTACGAGCAGTACTTA. Translation: CASSLVGETYEQYL.

This chain links TRBV30 with TRBJ1-6; tentative D call: TRBD1 (5 bases). V shed 0 bases and J shed 6 bases, with 6 bases lying between them. The CDR3 loop spans 13 amino acids. In germline, CDR1 is GTSNPN, CDR2 SVGIG (reference sequence). CDR3 amino acids: CAWSVQGNSPLHF. CDR3 DNA sequence: TGTGCCTGGAGTGTCCAGGGTAATTCACCCCTCCACTTT.

This clonotype was found a few times. The V and J genes are TRBV20-1 and TRBJ2-3, with D tentatively TRBD1 (6 bases). Germline V gives CDR1 DFQATT, CDR2 SNEGSKA (reference sequence). With 6 bases removed from V and 3 bases from J, the gap between germline ends came to 10 bases. This CDR3 spans 12 amino acids. Here the CDR3 DNA reads TGCAGTGCGGCAGGGGTTACAGATACGCAGTATTTT. Encoded protein: CSAAGVTDTQYF.

The chain's CDR3 is CATSGPKETQYF. In nucleotides, the CDR3 is TGTGCCACCTCGGGGCCAAAAGAGACCCAGTACTTC. V usage is TRBV10-3 and J usage is TRBJ2-5; D assignment may be TRBD1 or TRBD2 (5 bases each). Trimming took 10 bases from V and 3 from J, leaving 12 bases between them. CDR3 length: 12 residues. Germline V gives CDR1 ENHRY, CDR2 SYGVKD.

This clonotype was found a few times. The J gene is TRBJ2-7, the V gene TRBV6-1; TRBD1 agrees at 8 bases. With V trimmed by 10 bases and J by 7 bases, 12 bases remained unmatched. In germline, CDR1 is MNHNS, CDR2 SASEGT. The CDR3 runs 13 residues. In nucleotides, the CDR3 is TGTGCCAATGGGGGGCAGGGGGCACGAGAGCAGTACTTC. It encodes CANGGQGAREQYF.

This clonotype was seen many times. The V gene is TRBV7-2, the J gene TRBJ2-3; D is undetermined. Trimming shortened V by 3 bases and J by 6 bases, and 10 bases separated the two germline ends. This CDR3 spans 13 amino acids. Germline V gives CDR1 SGHTA, CDR2 FQGNSA. CDR3 in DNA: TGTGCCAGCAGCTTGCCGTCTCGGGATACGCAGTATTTT. It is translated as CASSLPSRDTQYF.

The chain is built from TRBV5-1 and TRBJ2-7, with D perhaps being TRBD1 or TRBD2 (5 bases each). CDR3 size: 14 residues. Germline assignment: CDR1 SGHRS and CDR2 YFSETQ. V was pared by 0 bases and J by 2 bases, with 9 bases between. This CDR3 is CASSLEWGTYEQYF. CDR3 nucleotides: TGCGCCAGCAGCTTGGAGTGGGGGACCTACGAGCAGTACTTC.

In its sample, this clonotype was seen many times. This chain links TRBV10-1 with TRBJ2-7, with 8 bases identical to TRBD2. Germline loops: CDR1 WNHNN, CDR2 SYGVQD (reference sequence). This CDR3 spans 15 amino acids. The V segment lost 3 bases and the J segment 7 bases; nucleotides outside the gene matches: 11. The CDR3 sequence: CASSDSAAGVQEQYF. The DNA for the CDR3 is TGCGCCAGCAGTGATTCAGCAGCGGGAGTTCAGGAGCAGTACTTC.

This chain connects TRBV7-3 to TRBJ2-1; D remains unclear. The CDR3 runs 12 residues. Germline values: CDR1 SGHTA, CDR2 FQGTGA. The V end lost 5 bases, the J end lost 3 bases, and 5 bases lay between the germline ends. The CDR3 here is CASSADYNEQFF. The CDR3 DNA reads TGTGCCAGCAGCGCTGACTACAATGAGCAGTTCTTC.

This clonotype has a single count. This sequence joins TRBV3-1 and TRBJ2-1; TRBD2 agrees at 7 bases. With V trimmed by 2 bases and J by 5 bases, 12 bases remained unmatched. CDR1 and CDR2 (germline): LGHDT, YNNKEL (reference sequence). The CDR3 has 17 residues. The CDR3 nucleotides read TGTGCCAGCAGCCAATCCCCCGCGGCTAGCGGAGACAATGAGCAGTTCTTC. Protein sequence: CASSQSPAASGDNEQFF.

CDR3 residues: CASSDRGPTYNEQFF. The CDR3 nucleotides are TGTGCCAGCAGCGACCGAGGGCCAACCTACAATGAGCAGTTCTTC. This chain uses TRBV6-2 or TRBV6-3 with TRBJ2-1, with D possibly TRBD2 on 5 matching bases. V lost 6 bases to trimming and J lost 2 bases, with 14 bases between them. CDR1 and CDR2 from the germline V gene are MNHEY and SVGEGT. The CDR3 has 15 residues.

The chain couples TRBV5-1 to TRBJ2-2; D gene ambiguous. V lost 4 bases, J lost 1 base, and 8 bases lay in between. This CDR3 is built from 14 residues. CDR1 and CDR2 (germline): SGHRS, YFSETQ. The chain's CDR3 is CASSPLGNTGELFF. CDR3 bases: TGCGCCAGCAGCCCCCTGGGGAACACCGGGGAGCTGTTTTTT.